This is a list of T cell receptor beta chains from one sample in a study of monozygotic twins with cystic fibrosis. Profiling relied on immunoSEQ multiplex PCR, and the TCRdb table lists in-frame clones only, not all of them. The sample contains about 9,500 clones, approximately 98% of which appear only once. Sequences were obtained from blood. The receptor set was obtained from a girl aged 2 to 9 with cystic fibrosis. Each CDR3 is given with its conserved first and last residue. A D gene is named only where the DNA matches it firmly. Rows may omit the clone size; those that give it use once, few, many or a size class.

>-|-|TRBJ1-1|TRBV5-6
TGTGCCAGCAGCTTGGATAGGACTGAAGCTTTCTTT
CASSLDRTEAFF
>-|-|TRBJ2-7|TRBV19
TGTGCCAGTAGTCAGGGGCCGCTAACCTACGAGCAGTACTTC
CASSQGPLTYEQYF
>-|-|TRBJ2-3|TRBV19
TGTGCCAGTAGTATAGCTTCAGATACGCAGTATTTT
CASSIASDTQYF
>-|TRBD2|TRBJ2-1|TRBV5-1
TGCGCCACCACCGGGGCGGGAGGTGGAAATGAGCAGTTCTTC
CATTGAGGGNEQFF
>-|-|TRBJ1-6|TRBV2
TGTGCCAGCTCTATGGGGGATTCACCCCTCCACTTT
CASSMGDSPLHF
>-|-|TRBJ1-2|TRBV29-1
TGCAGCGTTGTGGACATGAGAACTAACTATGGCTACACTTTC
CSVVDMRTNYGYTF
>-|-|TRBJ2-2|TRBV9
TGTGCCAGCAGCCCCCAGGAACTCAGCTGGGCCACCGGGGAGCTGTTTTTT
CASSPQELSWATGELFF
>-|-|TRBJ1-5|TRBV5-1
TGCGCCAGCAGCTTGGCCGGTTATAGCAATCAGCCCCAGCATTTT
CASSLAGYSNQPQHF
>-|-|TRBJ2-1|TRBV10-3
TGTGCCATCGACCCCACAGGGAGCAATGAGCAGTTCTTC
CAIDPTGSNEQFF
>-|-|TRBJ1-4|TRBV7-6
TGTGCCAGCAGCTTAAGGGGTGAAAAACTGTTTTTT
CASSLRGEKLFF
>-|-|TRBJ2-7|TRBV27
TGTGCCAGCAGTTTAGTGGGGGCCAGGGACGAGCAGTACTTC
CASSLVGARDEQYF
>-|-|TRBJ2-1|TRBV28
TGTGCCAGCAGTTCGGGCCTCAATGAGCAGTTCTTC
CASSSGLNEQFF
>-|-|TRBJ1-1|TRBV29-1
TGCAGCGCCGGTAAGGGTAGCACTGAAGCTTTCTTT
CSAGKGSTEAFF
>-|-|TRBJ1-2|TRBV7-8
TGTGCCAGCAGCTTAGTGGTCCGTACGAGAGGTACCAACTATGGCTACACCTTC
CASSLVVRTRGTNYGYTF
>-|-|TRBJ1-3|TRBV5-4
TGTGCCAGCAGCCCGGGGACTATCGGAAACACCATATATTTT
CASSPGTIGNTIYF
>-|-|TRBJ1-2|TRBV21-1
TGTGCCAGTCGGACAGGGGGCGTCTATGGCTACACCTTC
CASRTGGVYGYTF
>-|TRBD2|TRBJ2-5|TRBV7-7
TGTGCTAGCAGCTTAGCGGGCGGGAGGGCCGCGGAGACCCAGTACTTC
CASSLAGGRAAETQYF
>-|-|TRBJ1-1|TRBV9
TGTGCCAGCAGCGTAGGAGGTAACCCGAACACTGAAGCTTTCTTT
CASSVGGNPNTEAFF
>-|-|TRBJ2-7|TRBV5-1
TGCGCCAGCAGCTTGGGGGCAGGGGTGGCCTACGAGCAGTACTTC
CASSLGAGVAYEQYF
>-|-|TRBJ2-1|TRBV6-4
TGTGCCAGCAGTGACTCGAAGGGGAGATCCTACAATGAGCAGTTCTTC
CASSDSKGRSYNEQFF
>once|-|TRBJ2-7|TRBV7-8
TGTGCCAGCAGCTTAGTGATAGTGGGCACCTGGGTTTACGAGCAGTACTTC
CASSLVIVGTWVYEQYF
>-|TRBD2|TRBJ2-1|TRBV29-1
TGCAGCGTTGAGGGACTAGCGGGAGGGCCGGGCTACAATGAGCAGTTCTTC
CSVEGLAGGPGYNEQFF
>-|-|TRBJ2-5|TRBV4-1
TGCGCCAGCAGCCAAGTTTGGGTAGAGACCCAGTACTTC
CASSQVWVETQYF
>-|TRBD1|TRBJ1-1|TRBV19
TGTGCCAGTAGTATAGGGACAGGAAACACTGAAGCTTTCTTT
CASSIGTGNTEAFF
>-|-|TRBJ1-1|TRBV11-2
TGTGCCAGCAGCTCCCAGGAAGCTTTCTTT
CASSSQEAFF
>-|-|TRBJ2-4|TRBV21-1
TGTGCCAGCAGCATCGAGGGACAGACTTTAGCCAAAAACATTCAGTACTTC
CASSIEGQTLAKNIQYF
>-|-|TRBJ1-1|TRBV7-9
TGTGCCACCCAGGGGAACACTGAAGCTTTCTTT
CATQGNTEAFF
>-|-|TRBJ2-7|TRBV25-1
TGTGCCAGCAGTGAGTTAAAGTCCTACGAGCAGTACTTC
CASSELKSYEQYF
>-|TRBD1|TRBJ1-5|TRBV30
TGTGCCTGGAGTCTTACAGGGGAAGGTCAGCCCCAGCATTTT
CAWSLTGEGQPQHF